These 30 T cell receptor beta chains were sequenced from one sample in a study of OX40 agonist ivuxolimab in advanced cancers. Profiling relied on immunoSEQ multiplex PCR, and the TCRdb table lists in-frame clones only, not all of them. The sample has about 68,000 clones; about 83% are singletons. The sequencing here drew on CD4+ or CD8+ T cells sorted from blood, taken in a trial of the OX40 agonist ivuxolimab. Every receptor here comes from an adult with an advanced solid tumor such as melanoma, head and neck, liver or kidney cancer.

This clone was observed a handful of times. This chain connects TRBV13 to TRBJ2-7; the D is unclear. V was cut by 3 bases and J by 2 bases, with 11 bases left in between. CDR3 length: 14 amino acids. The V gene's germline CDR1 is PRHDT and CDR2 FYEKMQ (reference sequence). The CDR3 loop is CASSFTRKTYEQYF. As DNA, the CDR3 is TGTGCCAGCAGCTTTACACGGAAGACCTACGAGCAGTACTTC.

The V call is TRBV2, the J call TRBJ1-5; perhaps TRBD1 as D (5 bases). Germline values: CDR1 SNHLY, CDR2 FYNNEI. Trimming cost V 5 bases and J 0 bases, with 14 bases left between them. The CDR3 covers 16 residues. The CDR3 spells CASSPLDTYSNQPQHF. CDR3 DNA: TGTGCCAGCAGTCCCCTGGACACCTATAGCAATCAGCCCCAGCATTTT. The variable domain in full, completed from reference TRBV2 and TRBJ1-5, reads EPEVTQTPSHQVTQMGQEVILRCVPISNHLYFYWYRQILGQKVEFLVSFYNNEISEKSEIFDDQFSVERPDGSNFTLKIRSTKLEDSAMYFCASSPLDTYSNQPQHFGDGTRLSIL.

This chain connects TRBV10-3 to TRBJ1-5; 7 bases are shared with TRBD1. CDR1 is ENHRY and CDR2 is SYGVKD in the germline V gene. CDR3 length: 16 residues. Trimming at V came to 3 bases and at J to 0 bases, leaving 5 bases not matched to a gene. The DNA for the CDR3 is TGTGCCATCAGTGACCAGGGGGGGGTTAGCAATCAGCCCCAGCATTTT. Encoded protein: CAISDQGGVSNQPQHF.

The chain is built from TRBV5-1 and TRBJ1-1; 7 positions agree with TRBD1. The CDR3 extends over 14 amino acids. The V and J ends lost 4 bases and 6 bases, in that order; junction bases with no gene match: 9. Germline CDR1 SGHRS, CDR2 YFSETQ. CDR3 sequence (DNA): TGCGCCAGCAGCGCGGCGGGACAGAAGGCTGAAGCTTTCTTT. Translating gives CASSAAGQKAEAFF.

The chain uses TRBV2 and TRBJ1-4; tentatively, D is TRBD1 (6 bases). The V and J ends lost 6 bases and 4 bases respectively, with 12 bases between them. The CDR3 loop spans 14 amino acids. Germline V lookup: CDR1 SNHLY, CDR2 FYNNEI. In DNA, the CDR3 is TGTGCCAGCAGGGGTGGACAGTTTAATGAAAAACTGTTTTTT. Amino acid sequence: CASRGGQFNEKLFF. The variable domain in full, with the rest retrieved from reference TRBV2 and TRBJ1-4, is EPEVTQTPSHQVTQMGQEVILRCVPISNHLYFYWYRQILGQKVEFLVSFYNNEISEKSEIFDDQFSVERPDGSNFTLKIRSTKLEDSAMYFCASRGGQFNEKLFFGSGTQLSVL.

The V call is TRBV5-1, the J call TRBJ2-1; TRBD2 is a possible D gene (7 bases). This CDR3 is 13 amino acids long. Per germline, CDR1 SGHRS and CDR2 YFSETQ. V was cut by 4 bases and J by 8 bases, with 13 bases left in between. CDR3 sequence: CASSPGGGYEQFF. DNA of the CDR3: TGCGCCAGCAGCCCGGGGGGCGGTTATGAGCAGTTCTTC.

The chain uses TRBV19 and TRBJ1-2; D is uncertain. Germline CDR1 is LNHDA and CDR2 is SQIVND (reference sequence). The CDR3 consists of 13 residues. The V and J ends lost 6 bases and 7 bases respectively, with 15 bases between them. CDR3 bases: TGTGCCAGTAGAGTGGTGGCGTCCCTTGGCTACACCTTC. Protein sequence: CASRVVASLGYTF.

The CDR3 is CASNSHRDGYYEQYF. The CDR3, as DNA: TGTGCCAGCAATTCGCACCGGGACGGATACTACGAGCAGTACTTC. The gene calls are TRBV6-1 and TRBJ2-7; D may match TRBD1 or TRBD2 (5 bases each). Trimming pared 7 bases from V and 3 bases from J, leaving 19 bases between. This CDR3 spans 15 amino acids. CDR1 is MNHNS, CDR2 SASEGT, per germline.

V usage is TRBV6-1 and J usage is TRBJ2-7; 7 bases are shared with TRBD1. Germline V gives CDR1 MNHNS, CDR2 SASEGT. The CDR3 extends over 14 amino acids. V lost 7 bases to trimming and J lost 1 base; unmatched junction nucleotides: 7. The CDR3 reads CASTLGDRSYEQYF. CDR3 sequence (DNA): TGTGCCAGCACCCTAGGGGACAGATCCTACGAGCAGTACTTC.

A remark on this clone: At one end the junction does not follow the germline gene, possibly because of a read error. This chain connects TRBV7-9 to TRBJ2-3; no reliable D call. The germline gives CDR1 SEHNR, CDR2 FQNEAQ (reference sequence). The CDR3 sequence is 14 residues long. The CDR3 DNA sequence: TGTGCCGGCAGCGCCTCGGTAGTAGGCGATACGCAGTATTTT. Translating it yields CAGSASVVGDTQYF. The full variable domain, rest sourced from reference TRBV7-9 and TRBJ2-3, is DTGVSQNPRHKITKRGQNVTFRCDPISEHNRLYWYRQTLGQGPEFLTYFQNEAQLEKSRLLSDRFSAERPKGSFSTLEIQRTEQGDSAMYLCAGSASVVGDTQYFGPGTRLTVL.

The rearrangement links TRBV28 to TRBJ1-2; D may be TRBD1 (6 bases). The V gene's germline CDR1 is MDHEN and CDR2 SYDVKM. There are 16 residues in the CDR3. The V end lost 3 bases, the J end lost 8 bases, and 22 bases lay between the germline ends. Written as DNA, the CDR3 is TGTGCCAGCAGTTTGGGGGCGGACGGGGGGGCTTACGGCTACACCTTC. Translation gives CASSLGADGGAYGYTF.

This clone was counted a few times. V is TRBV5-1 and J is TRBJ2-3, with D perhaps assigned TRBD1 or TRBD2 (5 bases each). Germline loops: CDR1 SGHRS, CDR2 YFSETQ. CDR3 length: 16 amino acids. Between the trimmed V and J ends, which lost 9 bases and 2 bases, there was a span of 22 bases. CDR3 sequence (DNA): TGCGCCACCCGGACCGGGTGGGACGGCGTCACAGATACGCAGTATTTT. Its translation: CATRTGWDGVTDTQYF.

Here the CDR3 DNA reads TGTGCCAGCAGCCAAGGGCAGGGGGGGAATCAGCCCCAGCATTTT. It encodes CASSQGQGGNQPQHF. V usage is TRBV14 and J usage is TRBJ1-5, with 7 bases that match TRBD1. J gave up 4 bases and V 1 base, and 4 bases lay outside the gene matches. The CDR3 is 15 residues long. CDR1 and CDR2 (germline): SGHDN, FVKESK.

The chain is built from TRBV7-6 and TRBJ2-1, with D perhaps TRBD1 (6 bases). The CDR3 sequence is 15 residues long. CDR1 is SGHVS and CDR2 is FNYEAQ in the germline V gene. Trimming shortened V by 5 bases and J by 6 bases, and 17 bases separated the two germline ends. The CDR3 spells CASSPPGAKLNEQFF. CDR3 nucleotides: TGTGCCAGCAGCCCCCCAGGGGCTAAGCTCAATGAGCAGTTCTTC.

J is TRBJ2-5 and V is TRBV18, with D tentatively TRBD1 (5 bases). The CDR3 has 13 amino acids. Germline V gene data show CDR1 as KGHSH and CDR2 as LQKENI. Trimming pared 4 bases from V and 1 base from J, leaving 7 bases between. CDR3 DNA: TGTGCCAGCTCACAGGGGATCCAAGAGACCCAGTACTTC. Translation: CASSQGIQETQYF.

The J gene is TRBJ1-3, the V gene TRBV28; D is perhaps TRBD1 (5 bases). CDR3 length equals 14 residues. Trimming cost V 5 bases and J 4 bases, with 12 bases left between them. CDR1 and CDR2 from the germline V gene are MDHEN and SYDVKM. The CDR3 DNA is TGTGCCAGCAGTCCCGGGACGGGGGGAAACACCATATATTTT. Translation: CASSPGTGGNTIYF.

V and J are TRBV2 and TRBJ1-3; D not resolved. Per the germline V gene, CDR1 is SNHLY and CDR2 is FYNNEI. Trimming stripped 0 bases from V and 0 bases from J, with 6 bases between. The CDR3 totals 15 residues. The CDR3, as DNA: TGTGCCAGCAGTGAAGCGAGTCGCTCTGGAAACACCATATATTTT. This sequence encodes CASSEASRSGNTIYF.

This chain uses TRBV6-6 with TRBJ1-5; D may be TRBD1 (5 bases). CDR3 length: 13 amino acids. V gave up 2 bases and J gave up 4 bases, with 6 bases separating them. CDR1 and CDR2 (germline): MNHNY, SVGAGI (reference sequence). DNA for the CDR3: TGTGCCAGCAGTTACGGGGGGAATCAGCCCCAGCATTTT. Its protein product is CASSYGGNQPQHF.

The rearrangement links TRBV18 to TRBJ2-5; tentative D call: TRBD1 (5 bases). V shed 6 bases and J shed 5 bases, with 16 bases lying between them. CDR1 is KGHSH, CDR2 LQKENI, per germline. The CDR3 is made up of 14 amino acids. The DNA of the CDR3 is TGTGCCAGCTCCCCCCCGACAGACCGGGAGACCCAGTACTTC. Translation gives CASSPPTDRETQYF.

This clone was recorded a few times. V usage is TRBV29-1 and J usage is TRBJ2-3, with D possibly TRBD2 on 5 matching bases. Germline V gives CDR1 SQVTM, CDR2 ANQGSEA. The length of the CDR3 is 13 residues. The V and J ends lost 4 bases and 2 bases respectively, with 10 bases between them. The CDR3 sequence is CSVAGWVTDTQYF. CDR3 coding DNA: TGCAGCGTTGCGGGGTGGGTCACAGATACGCAGTATTTT.

The gene calls are TRBV27 and TRBJ1-3; D unclear. V lost 2 bases and J 0 bases, leaving 14 bases between the germline ends. The CDR3 contains 17 residues. Germline CDR1 reads MNHEY; CDR2 reads SMNVEV (reference sequence). The CDR3 is CASSLGFLPSSGNTIYF. The CDR3 DNA reads TGTGCCAGCAGTTTAGGGTTTCTCCCGAGCTCTGGAAACACCATATATTTT.

The rearrangement links TRBV7-9 to TRBJ1-3; 8 bases map to TRBD1. This CDR3 is 14 amino acids long. Per germline, CDR1 SEHNR and CDR2 FQNEAQ (reference sequence). Trimming at V came to 4 bases and at J to 4 bases, leaving 3 bases not matched to a gene. The CDR3 sequence: CASSWGQAGNTIYF. In DNA form, the CDR3 reads TGTGCCAGCAGCTGGGGACAGGCAGGAAACACCATATATTTT. The whole variable domain, filled in from reference TRBV7-9 and TRBJ1-3, reads DTGVSQNPRHKITKRGQNVTFRCDPISEHNRLYWYRQTLGQGPEFLTYFQNEAQLEKSRLLSDRFSAERPKGSFSTLEIQRTEQGDSAMYLCASSWGQAGNTIYFGEGSWLTVV.

This clone was seen a few times. The rearrangement uses TRBV7-6 and TRBJ1-4, with D possibly matching TRBD1 (5 bases). The CDR3 totals 15 residues. Germline CDR1 reads SGHVS; CDR2 reads FNYEAQ. V was trimmed by 6 bases and J by 8 bases, leaving 19 bases between them. In DNA, the CDR3 is TGTGCCAGCAGAAACACAGGACTGGGGGGGGAAAAACTGTTTTTT. As protein: CASRNTGLGGEKLFF.

This sequence joins TRBV7-2 and TRBJ2-7; D is uncertain. Germline loops: CDR1 SGHTA, CDR2 FQGNSA. This CDR3 has 13 amino acids. Trimming cost V 4 bases and J 4 bases, with 11 bases left between them. CDR3 loop: CASSWTLGYEQYF. CDR3 bases: TGTGCCAGCAGCTGGACGCTAGGATACGAGCAGTACTTC.

The chain recombines TRBV18 with TRBJ1-2; no clear D. V shed 3 bases and J shed 4 bases, with 15 bases lying between them. This CDR3 has 15 residues. Germline V gene sequence: CDR1 KGHSH, CDR2 LQKENI. CDR3 amino acids: CASSPLIDPSYGYTF. DNA for the CDR3: TGTGCCAGCTCACCCTTAATTGACCCTTCCTATGGCTACACCTTC.

This chain joins TRBV23-1 and TRBJ2-5; 7 bases line up with TRBD1. TRBV23-1 is an open reading frame whose function is uncertain. The CDR3 extends over 16 amino acids. Trimming at V came to 0 bases and at J to 2 bases, leaving 6 bases not matched to a gene. Here the CDR3 DNA reads TGCGCCAGCAGTCAATCGGAGACAGGGTTTCAAGAGACCCAGTACTTC. It yields the protein CASSQSETGFQETQYF.

This chain joins TRBV6-1 and TRBJ1-6, with TRBD1 as a possible D gene (5 bases). Trimming cost V 10 bases and J 7 bases, with 17 bases left between them. Germline V lookup: CDR1 MNHNS, CDR2 SASEGT. The CDR3 runs to 14 residues. CDR3 in DNA: TGTGCCAATTCGAAAGGTACAGGCAATTCACCCCTCCACTTT. It is translated as CANSKGTGNSPLHF.

J is TRBJ1-2 and V is TRBV6-6, with 10 positions matching TRBD1. The CDR3 is 16 amino acids. Per the germline V gene, CDR1 is MNHNY and CDR2 is SVGAGI (reference sequence). J gave up 3 bases and V 0 bases, and 4 bases lay outside the gene matches. As DNA, the CDR3 is TGTGCCAGCAGTTACTCGACGACAGGGGGCGACTATGGCTACACCTTC. This gives the protein CASSYSTTGGDYGYTF.

The rearrangement uses TRBV14 and TRBJ1-1; D possibly corresponds to TRBD1 (6 bases). The CDR3 has 13 residues. Germline CDR1 and CDR2: SGHDN and FVKESK. The V end was cut by 4 bases, the J end by 5 bases, with 11 bases between. CDR3 residues: CASSRTGKTEAFF. The DNA for the CDR3 is TGTGCCAGCAGCCGCACAGGGAAAACTGAAGCTTTCTTT.

This chain connects TRBV28 to TRBJ1-1; D perhaps matches TRBD1 (5 bases). Deletions cut 7 bases from V and 5 bases from J, with 14 bases between. CDR3 length equals 13 residues. CDR1 is MDHEN and CDR2 is SYDVKM in the germline V gene. Written as DNA, the CDR3 is TGTGCCAGCACAAGGGGCGGTATAACTGAAGCTTTCTTT. Amino acid sequence: CASTRGGITEAFF.